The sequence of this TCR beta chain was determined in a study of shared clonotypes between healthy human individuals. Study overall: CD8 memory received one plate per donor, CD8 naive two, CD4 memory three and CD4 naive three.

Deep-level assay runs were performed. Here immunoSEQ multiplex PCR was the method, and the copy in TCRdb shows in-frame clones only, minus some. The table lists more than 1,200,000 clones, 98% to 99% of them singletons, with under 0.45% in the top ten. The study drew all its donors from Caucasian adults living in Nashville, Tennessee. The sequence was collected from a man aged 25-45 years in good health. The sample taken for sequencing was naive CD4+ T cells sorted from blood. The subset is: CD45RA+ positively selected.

CDR3 in amino acids: CASSLMPGTGEQYF. The CDR3 bases are TGTGCCAGCAGTTTAATGCCCGGAACGGGCGAGCAGTACTTC. The rearrangement uses TRBV27 and TRBJ2-7; no clear D. In germline, CDR1 is MNHEY, CDR2 SMNVEV (reference sequence). CDR3 size: 14 residues. Trimming stripped 2 bases from V and 6 bases from J, with 14 bases between.